This TCR beta chain was recovered during a study of CD8 T cells in Susac syndrome. TCR beta sequencing was performed on blood CD8+ and CD4+ T cells. TEMRA cells were FACS-enriched, unlike CD8+ and CD4+ T cells, which were negatively isolated. After extraction with the RNeasy kit, about 0.45 to 1 ug of the RNA was reverse transcribed using random hexamers. Multiplex PCR with immunoSEQ amplified the TCR beta CDR3 across 54 Vbeta and 13 Jbeta. TCRdb fed the immunoSEQ multiplex PCR reads into MiXCR, producing one record per CDR3 protein. This sample has some 180,000 distinct CDR3 sequences; about 95% occur once, and the top ten carry about 0.1%. This CDR3 has 13 residues. Per the germline V gene, CDR1 is DFQATT and CDR2 is SNEGSKA (reference sequence). The J segment lost 9 bases and the V segment lost 6 bases, leaving 13 bases of the junction unmatched.

The chain couples TRBV20-1 to TRBJ1-2; the match to TRBD1 covers 7 bases. The specimen sequenced was CD4+ T cells from PBMCs. This TCR was sampled from a human donor in good health. In nucleotides, the CDR3 is TGCAGTGCAGTGACAGGGCCTCTGGAGCGCTACACCTTC. As protein: CSAVTGPLERYTF.